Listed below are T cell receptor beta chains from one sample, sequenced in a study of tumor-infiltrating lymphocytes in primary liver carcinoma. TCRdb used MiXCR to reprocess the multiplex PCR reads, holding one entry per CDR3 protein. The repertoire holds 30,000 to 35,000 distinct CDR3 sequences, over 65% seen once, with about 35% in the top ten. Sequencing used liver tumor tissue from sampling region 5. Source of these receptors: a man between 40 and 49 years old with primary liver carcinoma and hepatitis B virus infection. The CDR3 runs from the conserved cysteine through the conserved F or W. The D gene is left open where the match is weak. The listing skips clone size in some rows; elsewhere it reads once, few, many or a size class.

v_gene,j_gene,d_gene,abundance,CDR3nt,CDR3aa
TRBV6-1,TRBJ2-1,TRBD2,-,TGTGCCACTACCATAGCGGGACTGGGGAATGAGCAGTTCTTC,CATTIAGLGNEQFF
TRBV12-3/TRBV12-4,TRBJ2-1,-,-,TGTACCAGCAGTTTTCGCGGACATGAGCAGTCCTTC,CTSSFRGHEQSF
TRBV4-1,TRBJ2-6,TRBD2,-,TGCGCCAGCAGCCAGGTAGGACTAGCGGGCCTGAAGGCGGTCGGGTCCAACGTCCTGACTTTC,CASSQVGLAGLKAVGSNVLTF
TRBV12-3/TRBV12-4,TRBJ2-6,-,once,TGTGTCAGCACCCTCTACCGCTCTGGGGCCAACGTCCTGACTTTC,CVSTLYRSGANVLTF
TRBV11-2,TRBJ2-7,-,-,TGTGCCAGCAGCTTAGGCAGGCTAGGCGAGCAATACTTC,CASSLGRLGEQYF
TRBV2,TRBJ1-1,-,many,TGTGCCAGCACCGGGACAACGAACACTGAAGCTTTCTTT,CASTGTTNTEAFF
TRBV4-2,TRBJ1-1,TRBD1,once,TGTGCCAGCAGCCATGAGTACGGACAGGATTTTTGGACTGAATCTTTCTTT,CASSHEYGQDFWTESFF
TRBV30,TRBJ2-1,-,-,TGTGCCGTATTTGGCTCTCCCAAGCTCTTC,CAVFGSPKLF
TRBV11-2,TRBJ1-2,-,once,TGTACCAGCAGCTTAACGGCTAACTATGGCGGCACCTTC,CTSSLTANYGGTF
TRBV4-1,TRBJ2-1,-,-,TGCGCCAGCGGCCAAGCGACGGCCTACGTGCAGTTCTTC,CASGQATAYVQFF
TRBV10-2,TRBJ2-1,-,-,TGCGCCAGCAACCTGACTAGGTTGGCTAAGCAGTTCTTC,CASNLTRLAKQFF
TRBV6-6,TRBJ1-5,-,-,TGTGCCAGCAGTTACTTGTTAGGAGGGTATCAACCCCAGCATTTT,CASSYLLGGYQPQHF
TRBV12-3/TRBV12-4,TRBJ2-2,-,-,TGTGCCAGCGCCCGACTAGTGGCCGGGGAACTGTTTTTT,CASARLVAGELFF
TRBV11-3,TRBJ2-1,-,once,TGTGCCAGCAGCTTAGGCGCTAGCATAACCTACAATGAGCAGTTCTTC,CASSLGASITYNEQFF
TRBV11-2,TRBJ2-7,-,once,TGTGCCAACAGTTTAGAGTCCGGGATCTCTGGCGAGCACTACTTC,CANSLESGISGEHYF
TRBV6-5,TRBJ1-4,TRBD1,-,TGTGCCAGCGGTGGAGAGACAGGGCCGAATGAAAAACTGTTTTTT,CASGGETGPNEKLFF
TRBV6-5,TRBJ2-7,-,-,TGTGCCAGCAGGATAAGGGGGGCCGGCGATCAGTACTTC,CASRIRGAGDQYF
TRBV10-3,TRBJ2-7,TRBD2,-,TGTGCCATCGCCAGACGATCGGGACTAGCGGGAGGGTTCTCCTACGAACAGTACTTC,CAIARRSGLAGGFSYEQYF
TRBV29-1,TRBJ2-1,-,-,TGCAGCGTTCATAGGACAGGAGGGCTTAATGAGCAGTTCTTC,CSVHRTGGLNEQFF
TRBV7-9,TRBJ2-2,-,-,TGTGCCAGCAGCTTAGTGGGGGCCGACGGGGGGCTGTTTTTT,CASSLVGADGGLFF
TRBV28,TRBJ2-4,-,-,TGTGCCAGCAGTTTAGGCTCGTTGAGTATTCAGTACTTC,CASSLGSLSIQYF
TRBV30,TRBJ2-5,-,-,TGTGCCCGGATTGAGAGCCTAGAGACCCAGTACTTC,CARIESLETQYF
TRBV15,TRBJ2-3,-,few,TGTGCCACCAGCGGAGATATGAGCGGTGGAAGCACAGATACGCAGTATTTT,CATSGDMSGGSTDTQYF
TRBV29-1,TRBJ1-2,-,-,TGCAGCGTTGTGGTGTCGGAGGTCTACAACTTC,CSVVVSEVYNF
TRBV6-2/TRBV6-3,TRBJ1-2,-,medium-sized,TGTGCCAGCAGCGGACAGAGCTATGGCTACACCTTC,CASSGQSYGYTF